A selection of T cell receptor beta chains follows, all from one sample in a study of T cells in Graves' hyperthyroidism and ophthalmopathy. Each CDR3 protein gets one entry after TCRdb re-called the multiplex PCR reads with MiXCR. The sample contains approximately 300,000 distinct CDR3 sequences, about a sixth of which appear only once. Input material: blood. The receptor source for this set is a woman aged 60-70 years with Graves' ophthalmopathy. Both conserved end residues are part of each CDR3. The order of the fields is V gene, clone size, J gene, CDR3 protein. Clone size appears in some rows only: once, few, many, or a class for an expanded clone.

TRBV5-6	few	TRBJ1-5	CASSLAGRGQGQPQHF
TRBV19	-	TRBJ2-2	CASRTGFGTGELFF
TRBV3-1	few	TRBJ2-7	CASSQFTGAGEQYF
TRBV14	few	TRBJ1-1	CASSRRGGLTEAFF
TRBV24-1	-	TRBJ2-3	CATSDVMTGDTQYF
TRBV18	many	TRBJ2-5	CASSRTSGRGGETQYF
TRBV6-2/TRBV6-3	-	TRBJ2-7	CASSYSNPSSYEQYF
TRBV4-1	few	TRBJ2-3	CASSHTGTVGDTQYF
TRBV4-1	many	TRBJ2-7	CASSQLGSSYEQYF
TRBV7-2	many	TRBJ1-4	CASSLTAYSTTNEKLFF
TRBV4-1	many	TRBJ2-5	CASSQVGRGRQETQYF
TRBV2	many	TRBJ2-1	CASRQPWGTSGRGSRYNEQFF
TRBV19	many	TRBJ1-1	CASSMKGDTEAFF
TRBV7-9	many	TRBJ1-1	CASSFSGRGNTEAFF